This passage covers 14 T cell receptor beta chains from one sample sequenced in a study of blood T cell repertoires in COVID-19. The repertoire was sequenced with immunoSEQ multiplex PCR; TCRdb's copy has only in-frame clones and lacks some. This table holds approximately 130,000 clones, just over 75% found once. Material for sequencing was peripheral blood. The receptors stem from a human donor in a cohort sampled during active COVID-19.

The chain has TRBV15 and TRBJ2-7, with D maybe TRBD2 (6 bases). Germline V lookup: CDR1 LNHNV, CDR2 YYDKDF (reference sequence). Trimming removed 3 bases from V and 0 bases from J, with 9 bases in between. CDR3 length: 14 residues. CDR3 protein: CATSRETSSYEQYF. As DNA, the CDR3 is TGTGCCACCAGCAGGGAGACTAGCTCCTACGAGCAGTACTTC.

The genes are TRBV3-1 (or the pseudogene TRBV3-2) and TRBJ1-4; maybe TRBD1 (6 bases). CDR1 and CDR2 (germline): LGHDT, YNNKEL (reference sequence). Trimming took 4 bases from V and 8 from J, leaving 14 bases between them. This CDR3 region has 14 residues. The CDR3 sequence: CASSRLGGGEKLFF. The DNA for the CDR3 is TGTGCCAGCAGCCGACTGGGAGGGGGAGAAAAACTGTTTTTT.

This clone appeared once. This sequence joins TRBV3-1 (or the pseudogene TRBV3-2) and TRBJ2-6; possible D gene TRBD2, 5 bases. CDR3 size: 16 residues. Germline CDR1 LGHDT, CDR2 YNNKEL (reference sequence). V lost 1 base to trimming and J lost 1 base, with 8 bases between them. CDR3 nucleotides: TGTGCCAGCAGCCAAGTGGACTTATCTGGGGCCAACGTCCTGACTTTC. Translated, it gives CASSQVDLSGANVLTF.

This chain links TRBV7-2 with TRBJ1-5; 8 positions match TRBD1. The CDR3 length is 14 residues. Unmatched junction bases numbered 9, after V lost 2 bases and J lost 12 bases. From germline, CDR1 is SGHTA and CDR2 FQGNSA. DNA of the CDR3: TGTGCCAGCAGCTTACTCCACGGACAGGGACGCCAGCATTTT. It codes for CASSLLHGQGRQHF.

The genes are TRBV3-1 (or the pseudogene TRBV3-2) and TRBJ1-1; D possibly corresponds to TRBD1 (5 bases). The CDR3 contains 15 residues. V shed 1 base and J shed 1 base, with 10 bases lying between them. CDR1 and CDR2 (germline): LGHDT, YNNKEL (reference sequence). CDR3 nucleotides: TGTGCCAGCAGCCAAGGCCGGGGGTGGAACACTGAAGCTTTCTTT. Encoded protein: CASSQGRGWNTEAFF.

The V call is TRBV6-5, the J call TRBJ1-1; D might be TRBD1 (5 bases). Trimming cost V 6 bases and J 11 bases, with 19 bases left between them. CDR3 length: 13 residues. Looked up from germline, CDR1 is MNHEY and CDR2 is SVGAGI. The CDR3, as DNA: TGTGCCAGCAGACAGGAAAGTGCCCGGCCGGCTTTCTTT. This gives the protein CASRQESARPAFF.

This clone was seen only once. This chain uses TRBV5-1 with TRBJ1-5, with D uncertain. The CDR3 length is 12 residues. Trimming took off 2 bases at V and 4 bases at J, with 4 bases between the two ends. CDR1 and CDR2 (germline): SGHRS, YFSETQ. The DNA for the CDR3 is TGCGCCAGCAGCTTTAAAAATCAGCCCCAGCATTTT. This sequence encodes CASSFKNQPQHF.

The V and J genes are TRBV6-1 and TRBJ1-2; D might be TRBD1 (6 bases). V was clipped by 5 bases and J by 4 bases, with 17 bases between them. CDR3 length: 15 amino acids. Germline V gene lookup returns CDR1 MNHNS and CDR2 SASEGT. CDR3 coding DNA: TGTGCCAGCAGTTCGGCAGGGGTCAAGTTCTATGGCTACACCTTC. Protein product: CASSSAGVKFYGYTF.

The chain uses TRBV6-1 and TRBJ1-6; tentative D call: TRBD1 (5 bases). The CDR3 runs 15 residues. V lost 2 bases and J 10 bases, leaving 15 bases between the germline ends. The germline gives CDR1 MNHNS, CDR2 SASEGT. The CDR3 region has the DNA TGTGCCAGCAGTGAAAGATGGGGCAGCGGGTCACCCCTCCACTTT. Protein: CASSERWGSGSPLHF.

The sample holds a few counts of this clone. The chain couples TRBV7-3 to TRBJ1-1; D call uncertain. CDR3 length: 15 amino acids. Germline lookup yields CDR1 SGHTA and CDR2 FQGTGA. V was shortened by 1 base and J by 6 bases, with 15 bases between the two germline ends. CDR3: CASSLMGSPMSEAFF. In DNA form, the CDR3 reads TGTGCCAGCAGCTTAATGGGCAGTCCCATGTCTGAAGCTTTCTTT.

The V call is TRBV30, the J call TRBJ2-7; 8 bases match TRBD1. Germline CDR1 and CDR2: GTSNPN and SVGIG (reference sequence). V lost 5 bases, J lost 1 base, and 4 bases stayed unmatched. CDR3 length: 13 amino acids. The CDR3 DNA reads TGTGCCTGGGGACAGGGTTGGTCCTACGAGCAGTACTTC. Translated, it gives CAWGQGWSYEQYF.

This rearrangement joins TRBV19 to TRBJ2-3; 10 bases line up with TRBD2. This CDR3 region has 16 residues. With 1 base clipped from V and 3 bases from J, the junction kept 4 bases outside the gene matches. Per the germline V gene, CDR1 is LNHDA and CDR2 is SQIVND (reference sequence). CDR3 loop: CASSIGLAGETDTQYF. The CDR3 region has the DNA TGTGCCAGTAGTATAGGGCTAGCGGGGGAAACAGATACGCAGTATTTT.

The chain has TRBV7-3 and TRBJ1-3, with TRBD1 matching 11 bases. V lost 5 bases and J lost 2; bases outside the gene matches: 2. CDR1 is SGHTA, CDR2 FQGTGA, per germline. This CDR3 is 15 amino acids long. The CDR3 sequence is CASSLDRGPGNTIYF. In DNA, the CDR3 is TGTGCCAGCAGCCTGGACAGGGGGCCTGGAAACACCATATATTTT.

V gene TRBV2 combines with J gene TRBJ1-4; 9 bases fit TRBD1. V dropped 0 bases and J dropped 10; count of bases not matched to a gene: 12. The CDR3 extends over 17 amino acids. Germline lookup yields CDR1 SNHLY and CDR2 FYNNEI. DNA for the CDR3: TGTGCCAGCAGTGAAGCGCGGGACAGGGCTTCGGAGGGAAAACTGTTTTTT. Encoded protein: CASSEARDRASEGKLFF. Complete variable domain (other parts from reference TRBV2 and TRBJ1-4): EPEVTQTPSHQVTQMGQEVILRCVPISNHLYFYWYRQILGQKVEFLVSFYNNEISEKSEIFDDQFSVERPDGSNFTLKIRSTKLEDSAMYFCASSEARDRASEGKLFFGSGTQLSVL.